This T cell receptor beta chain was found in a study of identical twins. CDR1 SGHNT and CDR2 YYREEE come from the germline V gene (reference sequence). With V trimmed by 4 bases and J by 1 base, 8 bases remained unmatched. The CDR3 consists of 17 residues. TCRdb recomputed calls from the 5' RACE reads with MiXCR, one row per CDR3 protein. The table has some 500,000 distinct CDR3 sequences, approximately 15% seen once. These records were also assigned to another study, of yellow fever vaccine responses in identical twins.

This receptor was taken from a woman aged 18-29 years in good health. Material for sequencing was CD4+ T cells sorted from blood. The rearrangement joins TRBV5-4 to TRBJ2-3; 11 bases agree with TRBD2. The CDR3 loop reads CASSRGGTSGRTDTQYF. The CDR3 DNA is TGTGCCAGCAGCCGAGGGGGGACTAGCGGCCGCACAGATACGCAGTATTTT. The full variable domain, in which reference TRBV5-4 and TRBJ2-3 provide the parts outside the CDR3, is ETGVTQSPTHLIKTRGQQVTLRCSSQSGHNTVSWYQQALGQGPQFIFQYYREEENGRGNFPPRFSGLQFPNYSSELNVNALELDDSALYLCASSRGGTSGRTDTQYFGPGTRLTVL.